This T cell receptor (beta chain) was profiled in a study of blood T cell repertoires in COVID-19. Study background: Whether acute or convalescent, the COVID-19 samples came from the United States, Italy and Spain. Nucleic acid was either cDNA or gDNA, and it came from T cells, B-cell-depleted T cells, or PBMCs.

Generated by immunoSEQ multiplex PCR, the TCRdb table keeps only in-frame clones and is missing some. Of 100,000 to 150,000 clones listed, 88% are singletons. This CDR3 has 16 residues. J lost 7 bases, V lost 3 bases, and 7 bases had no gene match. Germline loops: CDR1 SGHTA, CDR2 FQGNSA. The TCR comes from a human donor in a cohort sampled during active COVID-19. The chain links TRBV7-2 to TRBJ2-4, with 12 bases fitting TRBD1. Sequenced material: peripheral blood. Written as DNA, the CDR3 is TGTGCCAGCAGCTTTGAATGGGGACAGGGGGCGAACATTCAGTACTTC. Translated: CASSFEWGQGANIQYF. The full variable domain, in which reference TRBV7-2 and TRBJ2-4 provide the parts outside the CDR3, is GAGVSQSPSNKVTEKGKDVELRCDPISGHTALYWYRQSLGQGLEFLIYFQGNSAPDKSGLPSDRFSAERTGGSVSTLTIQRTQQEDSAVYLCASSFEWGQGANIQYFGAGTRLSVL.